Below, 14 T cell receptor beta chains from the same sample are listed, as sequenced in a study of T-cell reconstitution after alpha-beta-depleted transplantation in children. During its preparation, the TCRbeta library received unique molecular identifiers. TCRdb itself ran the PCR reads through MiXCR, one entry per CDR3 protein. The table lists more than 150,000 distinct CDR3 sequences, approximately 15% of them singletons. The specimen comprised PBMCs from the stem cell graft donor, sampled from the stem cell graft. The origin of the receptors is a human donor who donated a stem cell graft to a child with acute lymphoblastic leukemia.

This clonotype was detected only a few times. The genes are TRBV11-2 and TRBJ2-7, with TRBD2 matching over 9 bases. The germline CDR1 and CDR2 sequences are SGHAT and FQNNGV. The CDR3 has 16 residues. J lost 5 bases, V lost 1 base, and 9 bases had no gene match. The CDR3 nucleotides are TGTGCCAGCAGCTTAGGCGGGGGGGGGCGAATCGACGAGCAGTACTTC. Protein: CASSLGGGGRIDEQYF.

This clonotype has at least ten counts. The chain links TRBV5-1 to TRBJ2-3; D not resolved. Trimming shortened V by 5 bases and J by 0 bases, and 13 bases separated the two germline ends. Germline values: CDR1 SGHRS, CDR2 YFSETQ. There are 15 residues in the CDR3. The CDR3 reads CASRLGIASTDTQYF. CDR3 DNA sequence: TGCGCCAGCAGATTAGGGATTGCAAGCACAGATACGCAGTATTTT. Complete variable domain (other parts from reference TRBV5-1 and TRBJ2-3): KAGVTQTPRYLIKTRGQQVTLSCSPISGHRSVSWYQQTPGQGLQFLFEYFSETQRNKGNFPGRFSGRQFSNSRSEMNVSTLELGDSALYLCASRLGIASTDTQYFGPGTRLTVL.

This clonotype was seen many times. This chain connects TRBV12-3 or TRBV12-4 to TRBJ1-4, with a weak D call TRBD1 (5 bases). V dropped 6 bases and J dropped 4 bases, with 18 bases sitting between them. The CDR3 is 16 residues long. The CDR3 region is CASRVSTRGLNEKLFF. The CDR3 DNA reads as TGTGCCAGCAGGGTCTCGACAAGGGGCCTTAATGAAAAACTGTTTTTT.

This clonotype was found many times. The chain links TRBV20-1 to TRBJ2-1; perhaps D is TRBD1 or TRBD2 (5 bases each). The CDR3 loop spans 16 amino acids. CDR1 and CDR2 (germline): DFQATT, SNEGSKA (reference sequence). V was clipped by 1 base and J by 3 bases, with 16 bases between them. The CDR3, as DNA: TGCAGTGCTAGAGGGCAGGGACCAAACCTCTACAATGAGCAGTTCTTC. This codes for CSARGQGPNLYNEQFF.

The chain has TRBV6-1 and TRBJ1-1, with 11 bases lining up with TRBD1. Germline CDR1 and CDR2: MNHNS and SASEGT. Losses at the gene ends were 6 bases for V and 5 bases for J; bases not matched to a gene: 8. The CDR3 is 15 residues long. The CDR3 region is CASRRRGQGDTEAFF. In DNA form, the CDR3 reads TGTGCCAGCAGGAGACGGGGACAGGGGGATACTGAAGCTTTCTTT.

This clonotype has more than one count but fewer than ten. V is TRBV5-1 and J is TRBJ2-3; possibly TRBD2 for D (6 bases). Germline V gene data show CDR1 as SGHRS and CDR2 as YFSETQ. The CDR3 runs to 17 residues. Deletions cut 0 bases from V and 0 bases from J, with 14 bases between. The CDR3 region is CASSLGSGQDSTDTQYF. The DNA for the CDR3 is TGCGCCAGCAGCTTGGGGAGCGGGCAGGATAGCACAGATACGCAGTATTTT.

This clonotype was seen repeatedly, ten times or more. The chain uses TRBV5-1 and TRBJ2-5; D might be TRBD2 (5 bases). V was clipped by 0 bases and J by 5 bases, with 11 bases between them. This CDR3 has 14 residues. Germline CDR1 reads SGHRS; CDR2 reads YFSETQ. The DNA for the CDR3 is TGCGCCAGCAGCTTGGACGGAAGGAGGGAGACCCAGTACTTC. Translating it yields CASSLDGRRETQYF.

This clonotype has only a few counts. The chain has TRBV5-1 and TRBJ1-1; no clear D gene. V lost 0 bases to trimming and J lost 5 bases, with 8 bases between them. CDR3 length: 13 residues. CDR1 and CDR2 from the germline V gene are SGHRS and YFSETQ. The CDR3 DNA reads as TGCGCCAGCAGCTTGGATGGTAGGACTGAAGCTTTCTTT. This gives the protein CASSLDGRTEAFF.

Many counts were recorded for this clonotype. The CDR3 coding sequence is TGCGCCAGCAGGAATCCTAGCAAAGAGACCCAGTACTTC. Amino acid sequence: CASRNPSKETQYF. The chain employs TRBV5-1 and TRBJ2-5, with a possible D match to TRBD2 (5 bases). The CDR3 runs 13 residues. Germline V CDR1 and CDR2: SGHRS, YFSETQ. Between the trimmed V and J ends, which lost 5 bases and 3 bases, there was a span of 11 bases.

This clonotype came up many times. This chain connects TRBV7-9 to TRBJ2-7; TRBD2 matches at 7 bases. There are 17 residues in the CDR3. Germline trimming cut 0 bases from V and 4 bases from J; bases unmatched to any gene: 12. Germline loops: CDR1 SEHNR, CDR2 FQNEAQ (reference sequence). The CDR3 reads CASSLAPGGSSKYEQYF. Written as DNA, the CDR3 is TGTGCCAGCAGCTTAGCCCCTGGCGGGAGTAGTAAATACGAGCAGTACTTC. Together with reference TRBV7-9 and TRBJ2-7, the CDR3 gives the full variable domain: DTGVSQNPRHKITKRGQNVTFRCDPISEHNRLYWYRQTLGQGPEFLTYFQNEAQLEKSRLLSDRFSAERPKGSFSTLEIQRTEQGDSAMYLCASSLAPGGSSKYEQYFGPGTRLTVT.

This clonotype was detected many times. The chain is built from TRBV5-5 and TRBJ2-7; D is perhaps TRBD1 (5 bases). This CDR3 is 13 amino acids long. V was cut by 3 bases and J by 3 bases, with 10 bases left in between. Germline V gene lookup returns CDR1 SGHKS and CDR2 YYEKEE (reference sequence). CDR3 coding DNA: TGTGCCAGCAGCTATAGGGGTGGCTACGAGCAGTACTTC. Translation: CASSYRGGYEQYF. Looking up the rest from reference TRBV5-5 and TRBJ2-7 gives the full variable domain: DAGVTQSPTHLIKTRGQQVTLRCSPISGHKSVSWYQQVLGQGPQFIFQYYEKEERGRGNFPDRFSARQFPNYSSELNVNALLLGDSALYLCASSYRGGYEQYFGPGTRLTVT.

This clonotype showed up many times. The chain couples TRBV5-1 to TRBJ1-5; no firm D call. V was clipped by 4 bases and J by 7 bases, with 12 bases between them. This CDR3 contains 13 residues. Germline V lookup: CDR1 SGHRS, CDR2 YFSETQ. The CDR3, as DNA: TGCGCCAGCAGCCCCGGGCCCCGGCAGCCCCAGCATTTT. This codes for CASSPGPRQPQHF.

This clonotype was seen a handful of times. This rearrangement joins TRBV7-8 to TRBJ1-5; D is unresolved. This CDR3 comprises 17 residues. V lost 5 bases and J lost 2, with 19 bases in between. The V gene's germline CDR1 is SGHVS and CDR2 FQNEAQ. The CDR3, as DNA: TGTGCCAGCAGCCCTGCGTTGGGAGAGGTTCGCAATCAGCCCCAGCATTTT. Translated, it gives CASSPALGEVRNQPQHF.

There are many counts of this clonotype. The chain carries TRBV5-1 and TRBJ2-4; TRBD2 matches 7 bases. Germline loops: CDR1 SGHRS, CDR2 YFSETQ. V was pared by 0 bases and J by 2 bases, with 5 bases of the junction left unmatched. The CDR3 is made up of 16 amino acids. CDR3 in amino acids: CASSLVAGRPKNIQYF. The CDR3 nucleotides read TGCGCCAGCAGCTTGGTTGCCGGGAGGCCCAAAAACATTCAGTACTTC.